One T cell receptor (beta chain) is described in this entry. The antigen is unknown. These data belong to a study of shared clonotypes between healthy human individuals. Measured with immunoSEQ multiplex PCR; TCRdb has only the in-frame clones, and not every one. Found here are 1,100,000 or so clones, around 82% of them singletons; the top ten hold around 0.47%. The investigators split CD4+ cells into a CD45RA+ naive subset and a CD45RA-negative memory subset. Germline V gene lookup returns CDR1 MNHEY and CDR2 SMNVEV (reference sequence). The V gene lost 1 base and the J gene lost 0 bases, with 12 bases spanning the gap. The CDR3 contains 17 residues. Study outcomes and limitations: The study drew on few donors, limiting represented genetic and exposure-history diversity.

This clonotype originated in a man aged 18 to 30 in good health. Some clones in this sample may be carry-over from other donors' samples. Sequencing used memory CD4+ T cells from PBMCs. Subset in this sample: CD45RA-negative fraction. The chain uses TRBV27 and TRBJ1-4; no reliable D call. The CDR3 DNA sequence: TGTGCCAGCAGTTTATTGGGCGCCGGCGCAACTAATGAAAAACTGTTTTTT. It encodes CASSLLGAGATNEKLFF.